This T cell receptor (beta chain) was retrieved from a study of beta chain features in type 1 diabetes. Study-wide points: In these data, an HLA type influence on TCRB rearrangement remained unresolved.

To note about this clone: The antigen is not known.

Reverse transcription of all isolated RNA meant that expressed TCRB transcripts were sequenced. TCRdb's copy holds only in-frame clones and misses some; the assay was immunoSEQ multiplex PCR. The sample lists a few hundred thousand clones, around 15% seen once, with about 0.018% in the top ten. The CDR3 has 14 residues. V lost 4 bases to trimming and J lost 8 bases, with 20 bases between them. CDR1 is SQVTM and CDR2 is ANQGSEA in the germline V gene. This chain uses TRBV29-1 with TRBJ1-2, with D possibly matching TRBD1 (6 bases). Sequencing input: naive CD4+ T cells from blood. The sequence was obtained from a woman aged 18-29 years in good health. CDR3 loop: CSVADRPIARGYTF. CDR3 in DNA: TGCAGCGTTGCCGACAGGCCCATCGCTCGGGGCTACACCTTC.